Presented here are 17 T cell receptor beta chains from one specimen sequenced in a study of blood T cell repertoires in COVID-19. Profiling relied on immunoSEQ multiplex PCR, and the TCRdb table lists in-frame clones only, not all of them. This table has about 89,000 clones, approximately 90% appearing once. Input material: peripheral blood. These receptors were taken from a human donor with active COVID-19. The donor label of this sample is uncertain.

The chain carries TRBV2 and TRBJ1-1; perhaps TRBD1 as D (5 bases). V was cut by 6 bases and J by 7 bases, with 15 bases left in between. The CDR3 covers 13 residues. Germline V gene lookup returns CDR1 SNHLY and CDR2 FYNNEI. The CDR3 bases are TGTGCCAGCAGCAACGGGGGAAGGAATGAAGCTTTCTTT. It is translated as CASSNGGRNEAFF.

The gene calls are TRBV19 and TRBJ1-1, with 8 bases matching TRBD1. The junction had 11 bases not matched to a gene; V was cut back by 6 bases and J by 5 bases. Germline-derived CDR1 and CDR2 are LNHDA and SQIVND (reference sequence). The CDR3 consists of 15 residues. The CDR3 reads CASRHNRGVFTEAFF. CDR3 coding DNA: TGTGCCAGTAGACACAACAGGGGGGTGTTTACTGAAGCTTTCTTT.

The rearrangement uses TRBV27 and TRBJ2-7; D unresolved. The V gene lost 6 bases and the J gene lost 4 bases, with 13 bases spanning the gap. The CDR3 length is 13 residues. Germline V CDR1 and CDR2: MNHEY, SMNVEV (reference sequence). The CDR3 reads CASSPTMRYEQYF. CDR3 nucleotides: TGTGCCAGCAGCCCAACCATGCGGTACGAGCAGTACTTC.

V is TRBV6-1 and J is TRBJ2-7, with D possibly being TRBD2 (5 bases). This CDR3 is 15 amino acids long. The germline CDR1 and CDR2 sequences are MNHNS and SASEGT. V shed 2 bases and J shed 2 bases, with 13 bases lying between them. The CDR3 spells CASSESTGNPYEQYF. The CDR3 DNA reads as TGTGCCAGCAGTGAATCCACGGGGAACCCCTACGAGCAGTACTTC.

This chain links TRBV28 with TRBJ1-1; D gene ambiguous. Germline assignment: CDR1 MDHEN and CDR2 SYDVKM. V lost 5 bases, J lost 3 bases, and 13 bases lay in between. The CDR3 sequence is 14 residues long. CDR3 in DNA: TGTGCCAGCAGTCCTATGAAGCACTACACTGAAGCTTTCTTT. Translated: CASSPMKHYTEAFF.

The V call is TRBV7-2, the J call TRBJ1-2; 10 bases align to TRBD1. Trimming removed 5 bases from V and 4 bases from J; junction bases left unmatched: 4. From germline, CDR1 is SGHTA and CDR2 FQGNSA. The length of the CDR3 is 14 residues. DNA for the CDR3: TGTGCCAGCAGCAGCCGGGACAGGGGCTATGGCTACACCTTC. Its protein product is CASSSRDRGYGYTF.

The chain has TRBV4-1 and TRBJ1-6, with D unclear. Trimming shortened V by 4 bases and J by 5 bases, and 12 bases separated the two germline ends. CDR3 length: 15 residues. Looked up from germline, CDR1 is MGHRA and CDR2 is YSYEKL. The CDR3 is CASSPVNLNNSPLHF. CDR3 coding DNA: TGCGCCAGCAGCCCAGTCAACCTCAATAATTCACCCCTCCACTTT.

This clone was counted a single time. The rearrangement uses TRBV7-2 and TRBJ1-5, with a tentative D call TRBD1 (5 bases). Germline assignment: CDR1 SGHTA and CDR2 FQGNSA. V shed 2 bases and J shed 6 bases, with 5 bases lying between them. The CDR3 extends over 12 amino acids. CDR3 residues: CASSLQGQPQHF. The CDR3 DNA reads TGTGCCAGCAGCTTACAGGGTCAGCCCCAGCATTTT.

V and J are TRBV5-4 and TRBJ1-1, with unresolved D. Trimming took 0 bases from V and 4 from J, leaving 13 bases between them. The CDR3 covers 15 residues. Germline V gene data show CDR1 as SGHNT and CDR2 as YYREEE (reference sequence). The CDR3 DNA reads as TGTGCCAGCAGCTTGGGCGGAGCGGGGAGCACTGAAGCTTTCTTT. It translates to CASSLGGAGSTEAFF.

This clone was observed a few times. The gene calls are TRBV7-9 and TRBJ1-6; 9 nucleotides line up with TRBD1. This CDR3 is 14 amino acids long. From germline, CDR1 is SEHNR and CDR2 FQNEAQ (reference sequence). With 4 bases clipped from V and 8 bases from J, the junction kept 3 bases outside the gene matches. The CDR3 region has the DNA TGTGCCAGCAGCTCCGGACAGGGGTATTCACCCCTCCACTTT. It specifies CASSSGQGYSPLHF.

J is TRBJ1-3 and V is TRBV5-4; D possibly corresponds to TRBD1 (5 bases). The CDR3 is made up of 15 amino acids. CDR1 is SGHNT and CDR2 is YYREEE in the germline V gene (reference sequence). Trimming shortened V by 2 bases and J by 4 bases, and 13 bases separated the two germline ends. The CDR3 bases are TGTGCCAGCAGCTTAGCCGCAGGGTCCGGAAACACCATATATTTT. It is translated as CASSLAAGSGNTIYF.

V gene TRBV5-4 combines with J gene TRBJ1-1; D unclear. The germline V and J ends were trimmed by 0 bases and 7 bases, with 10 bases remaining between them. Germline V gene sequence: CDR1 SGHNT, CDR2 YYREEE (reference sequence). The CDR3 extends over 13 amino acids. This CDR3 reads CASSLALSSEAFF. The DNA of the CDR3 is TGTGCCAGCAGCTTGGCCTTATCCAGTGAAGCTTTCTTT.

This chain uses TRBV11-1 with TRBJ2-7; the D is unclear. The V and J ends lost 4 bases and 2 bases respectively, with 9 bases between them. Germline CDR1 and CDR2: SGHAT and FQDESV (reference sequence). CDR3 length equals 13 residues. The chain's CDR3 is CASSYSQTYEQYF. The CDR3 nucleotides read TGTGCCAGCAGCTACAGCCAAACCTACGAGCAGTACTTC.

The rearrangement links TRBV6-5 to TRBJ2-5; D is possibly TRBD2 (7 bases). The CDR3 totals 15 residues. CDR1 MNHEY and CDR2 SVGAGI come from the germline V gene. Trimming removed 2 bases at V and 1 base at J, with 11 bases between. CDR3 in amino acids: CASSYGGARQETQYF. The CDR3 DNA is TGTGCCAGCAGTTACGGGGGGGCGCGCCAAGAGACCCAGTACTTC.

The rearrangement uses TRBV3-1 (or the pseudogene TRBV3-2) and TRBJ1-3; D not resolved. The germline V and J ends were trimmed by 1 base and 2 bases, with 9 bases remaining between them. CDR1 LGHDT and CDR2 YNNKEL come from the germline V gene (reference sequence). The CDR3 has 15 amino acids. The CDR3 bases are TGTGCCAGCAGCCAAGGAGGGTCGGCTGGAAACACCATATATTTT. Translating it yields CASSQGGSAGNTIYF.

The chain joins TRBV4-2 to TRBJ2-7; weak D call: TRBD2 (7 bases). Per germline, CDR1 LGHNA and CDR2 YNFKEQ. V was cut by 3 bases and J by 7 bases, with 16 bases left in between. CDR3 size: 14 residues. The CDR3 DNA follows: TGTGCCAGCAGCCAGTTCCGGGGGGCGGGGGAGCAGTACTTC. The encoded protein is CASSQFRGAGEQYF.

V usage is TRBV14 and J usage is TRBJ2-7; D unresolved. The CDR3 has 12 amino acids. The V gene lost 1 base and the J gene lost 6 bases, with 7 bases spanning the gap. Germline V gives CDR1 SGHDN, CDR2 FVKESK. CDR3 in DNA: TGTGCCAGCAGCCAAGGTCCGGGCGAGCAGTACTTC. Translated, it gives CASSQGPGEQYF.